The clone carrying this T cell receptor (beta chain) was detected many times. Amplification yielded TCR beta CDR3 regions, with RNA transcripts as the source. When the TCR CDR3 underwent first-round RT-PCR, the HTBI primer set was used. One entry per CDR3 protein results from TCRdb running MiXCR on the multiplex PCR reads. The table shows 92,000 or so distinct CDR3 sequences, with about half occurring only once. This sample is part of a study of T cells in Graves' hyperthyroidism and ophthalmopathy. The TCR originated in a woman aged 35 to 49 with Graves' hyperthyroidism. The sample taken for sequencing was blood.

The CDR3 DNA reads as TGTGCCATCAGTACCGGGACAGGGGCCGGGGAGCTGTTTTTT. This encodes CAISTGTGAGELFF. The chain recombines TRBV10-3 with TRBJ2-2, with 10 nucleotides matching TRBD1. Germline CDR1 reads ENHRY; CDR2 reads SYGVKD. The CDR3 extends over 14 amino acids. The J segment lost 6 bases and the V segment lost 5 bases, leaving 3 bases of the junction unmatched.